A selection of T cell receptor beta chains follows, all from one sample in a study of CD8 T cells in ankylosing spondylitis. TCRdb re-called the 5' RACE reads through MiXCR, storing one row per CDR3 protein. Among about 540,000 distinct CDR3 sequences listed, approximately 11% were seen once. Sequencing was performed on blood, either unsorted or a sorted T cell fraction (not recorded which). The receptors shown here come from a male donor with ankylosing spondylitis. Each CDR3 is given with its conserved first and last residue. D genes are given only for firm matches. Clone size is stated in some rows and not others, as once, few, many or a class when expanded.

cdr3_length clone_size j_call v_call d_call cdr3_aa cdr3_nt
16 few TRBJ1-3 TRBV5-1 . CASSLVGLVVGNTIYF TGCGCCAGCAGCTTGGTAGGGTTGGTCGTTGGAAACACCATATATTTT
16 . TRBJ2-3 TRBV7-8 TRBD2 CASSWPLAGVTDTQYF TGTGCCAGCAGCTGGCCTTTAGCGGGAGTGACAGATACGCAGTATTTT
12 . TRBJ1-2 TRBV2 . CASSAGVGGYTF TGTGCCAGCAGTGCCGGGGTGGGTGGCTACACCTTC
14 many TRBJ1-6 TRBV6-5 TRBD1 CASSFGTDNSPLHF TGTGCCAGCAGTTTCGGGACAGATAATTCACCCCTCCACTTT
16 once TRBJ1-5 TRBV15 . CATSRDLGISNQPQHF TGTGCCACCAGCAGAGATCTGGGAATTAGCAATCAGCCCCAGCATTTT
16 few TRBJ1-4 TRBV16 TRBD1 CASSRDSTGGGEKLFF TGTGCCAGCAGCCGAGACTCGACAGGGGGCGGCGAAAAACTGTTTTTT
16 few TRBJ2-1 TRBV27 . CASSLQGIITYNEQFF TGTGCCAGCAGTTTGCAGGGGATAATTACCTACAATGAGCAGTTCTTC
17 few TRBJ2-2 TRBV6-2/TRBV6-3 . CASSYSRGLSNTGELFF TGTGCCAGCAGTTACTCCCGCGGCCTTTCGAACACCGGGGAGCTGTTTTTT
16 few TRBJ1-1 TRBV15 . CATSRDTGGRYTEAFF TGTGCCACCAGCAGAGATACTGGGGGCCGTTACACTGAAGCTTTCTTT
15 . TRBJ2-1 TRBV18 . CASSPQGRSNNEQFF TGTGCCAGCTCACCCCAAGGGAGGTCCAACAATGAGCAGTTCTTC
14 few TRBJ1-1 TRBV7-9 . CASTWSSGDTEAFF TGTGCCAGCACCTGGAGTTCCGGGGACACTGAAGCTTTCTTT
11 few TRBJ1-1 TRBV7-9 . CASSSTHEAFF TGTGCCAGCAGCTCGACGCACGAAGCTTTCTTT
16 few TRBJ2-1 TRBV5-1 . CASSPTGAGHYNEQFF TGCGCCAGCAGCCCTACGGGAGCGGGACATTACAATGAGCAGTTCTTC
15 . TRBJ2-1 TRBV27 TRBD1 CASSSRDRGSNEQFF TGTGCCAGCAGTTCCCGGGACAGGGGCTCCAATGAGCAGTTCTTC
15 few TRBJ1-1 TRBV20-1 TRBD1 CSARRPGGLNTEAFF TGCAGTGCCAGGCGGCCAGGGGGCCTAAACACTGAAGCTTTCTTT
13 many TRBJ1-2 TRBV5-1 . CASSVDMGYGYTF TGCGCCAGCAGCGTGGACATGGGCTATGGCTACACCTTC
17 . TRBJ2-1 TRBV12-3/TRBV12-4 . CASSFDDRTVIYNEQFF TGTGCCAGCAGTTTTGACGATAGGACAGTGATCTACAATGAGCAGTTCTTC
12 . TRBJ2-3 TRBV19 . CASGARTDTQYF TGTGCCAGTGGGGCCCGCACAGATACGCAGTATTTT
14 . TRBJ2-7 TRBV18 . CASSLDSISYEQYF TGTGCCAGCTCATTGGACAGCATCTCCTACGAGCAGTACTTC
14 . TRBJ1-4 TRBV3-1 . CASSRHEENEKLFF TGTGCCAGCAGCCGACACGAAGAAAATGAAAAACTGTTTTTT
16 few TRBJ2-2 TRBV12-3/TRBV12-4 TRBD2 CASRTGLAGVPGELFF TGTGCCAGCAGAACGGGACTAGCGGGAGTCCCCGGGGAGCTGTTTTTT
13 . TRBJ2-7 TRBV18 TRBD1 CASSPQQGAEQYF TGTGCCAGCTCACCCCAGCAGGGGGCCGAGCAGTACTTC
16 many TRBJ2-4 TRBV11-2 TRBD1 CASSPGQGLAKNIQYF TGTGCCAGCAGCCCCGGACAGGGACTTGCCAAAAACATTCAGTACTTC
13 few TRBJ2-1 TRBV2 . CASSEATYNEQFF TGTGCCAGCAGTGAAGCGACCTACAATGAGCAGTTCTTC
15 many TRBJ1-2 TRBV11-2 . CASSPRGGTDYGYTF TGTGCCAGCAGCCCGAGAGGGGGGACCGACTATGGCTACACCTTC
15 . TRBJ1-2 TRBV7-9 . CASSLVPGSFGGYTF TGTGCCAGCAGCTTAGTCCCGGGTTCTTTTGGTGGCTACACCTTC
14 . TRBJ1-2 TRBV30 . CAWGGRGRTYGYTF TGTGCCTGGGGGGGGCGCGGGAGGACGTATGGCTACACCTTC
13 few TRBJ1-2 TRBV3-1 . CASSQPDGLGYTF TGTGCCAGCAGCCAACCGGACGGCCTTGGCTACACCTTC
14 . TRBJ2-2 TRBV3-1 . CASSPIDSSGELFF TGTGCCAGCAGCCCTATTGACAGCAGCGGGGAGCTGTTTTTT
14 few TRBJ1-1 TRBV3-1 . CASSPGGGLSEAFF TGTGCCAGCAGCCCGGGGGGAGGGCTCTCCGAAGCTTTCTTT
18 . TRBJ2-7 TRBV5-6 . CASSRRRGFMSTDYEQYF TGTGCCAGCAGCAGGCGACGTGGATTTATGAGTACGGATTACGAGCAGTACTTC
15 . TRBJ2-2 TRBV20-1 . CSARPFQGNTGELFF TGCAGTGCTAGACCCTTCCAGGGGAACACCGGGGAGCTGTTTTTT